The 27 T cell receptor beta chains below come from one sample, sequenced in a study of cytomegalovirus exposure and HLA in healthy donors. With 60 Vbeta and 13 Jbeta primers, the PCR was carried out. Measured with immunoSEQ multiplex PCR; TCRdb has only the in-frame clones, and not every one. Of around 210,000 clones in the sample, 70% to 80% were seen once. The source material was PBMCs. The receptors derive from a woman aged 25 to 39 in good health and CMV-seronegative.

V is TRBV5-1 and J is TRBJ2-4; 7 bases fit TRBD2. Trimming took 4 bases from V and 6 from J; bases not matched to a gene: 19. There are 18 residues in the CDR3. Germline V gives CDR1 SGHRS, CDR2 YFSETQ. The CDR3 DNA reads TGCGCCAGCAGCCCCCTGTGGGGGGACTACCCCCTTGGAAACATTCAGTACTTC. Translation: CASSPLWGDYPLGNIQYF.

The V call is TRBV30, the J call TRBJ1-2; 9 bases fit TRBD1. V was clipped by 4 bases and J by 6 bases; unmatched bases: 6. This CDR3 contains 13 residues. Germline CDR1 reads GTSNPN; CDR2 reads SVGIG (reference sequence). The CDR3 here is CAWNRGRGNGYTF. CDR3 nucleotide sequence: TGTGCCTGGAACAGGGGGCGCGGAAATGGCTACACCTTC.

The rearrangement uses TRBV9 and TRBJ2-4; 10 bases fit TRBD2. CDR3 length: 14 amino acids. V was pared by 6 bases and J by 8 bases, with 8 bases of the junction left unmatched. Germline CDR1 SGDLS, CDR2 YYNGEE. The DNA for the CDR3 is TGTGCCAGCACGGAAAGCGGGGGGGACGACATTCAGTACTTC. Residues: CASTESGGDDIQYF.

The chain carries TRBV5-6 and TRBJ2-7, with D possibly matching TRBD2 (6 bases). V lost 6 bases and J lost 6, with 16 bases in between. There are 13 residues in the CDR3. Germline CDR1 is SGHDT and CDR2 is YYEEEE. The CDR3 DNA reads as TGTGCCAGCACCCCCCAGGCGGGGCTCGAGCAGTACTTC. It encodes CASTPQAGLEQYF.

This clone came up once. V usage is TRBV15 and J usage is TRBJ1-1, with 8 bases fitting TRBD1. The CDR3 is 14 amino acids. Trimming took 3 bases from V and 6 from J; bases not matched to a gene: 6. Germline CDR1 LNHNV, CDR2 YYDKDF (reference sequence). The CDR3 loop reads CATSSDRGAPEAFF. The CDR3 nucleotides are TGTGCCACCAGCAGCGACAGGGGCGCTCCTGAAGCTTTCTTT.

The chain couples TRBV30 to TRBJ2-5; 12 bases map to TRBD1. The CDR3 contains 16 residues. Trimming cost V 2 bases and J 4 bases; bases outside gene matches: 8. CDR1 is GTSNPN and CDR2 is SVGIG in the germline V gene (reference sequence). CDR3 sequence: CAWSPGTGGGGETQYF. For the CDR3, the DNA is TGTGCCTGGAGTCCAGGGACAGGGGGCGGGGGAGAGACCCAGTACTTC. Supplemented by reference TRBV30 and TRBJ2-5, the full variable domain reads SQTIHQWPATLVQPVGSPLSLECTVEGTSNPNLYWYRQAAGRGLQLLFYSVGIGQISSEVPQNLSASRPQDRQFILSSKKLLLSDSGFYLCAWSPGTGGGGETQYFGPGTRLLVL.

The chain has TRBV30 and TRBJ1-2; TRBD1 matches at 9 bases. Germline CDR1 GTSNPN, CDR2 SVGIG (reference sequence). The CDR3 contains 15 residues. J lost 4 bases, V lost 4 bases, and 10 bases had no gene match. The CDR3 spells CAWTPPGTGTYGYTF. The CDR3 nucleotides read TGTGCCTGGACTCCTCCCGGGACAGGGACCTATGGCTACACCTTC.

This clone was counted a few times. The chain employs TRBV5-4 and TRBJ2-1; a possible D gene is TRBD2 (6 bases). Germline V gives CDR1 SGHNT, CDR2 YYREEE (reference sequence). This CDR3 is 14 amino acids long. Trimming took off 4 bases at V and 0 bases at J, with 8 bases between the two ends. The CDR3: CASSLANSYNEQFF. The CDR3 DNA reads TGTGCCAGCAGCCTAGCGAACTCCTACAATGAGCAGTTCTTC.

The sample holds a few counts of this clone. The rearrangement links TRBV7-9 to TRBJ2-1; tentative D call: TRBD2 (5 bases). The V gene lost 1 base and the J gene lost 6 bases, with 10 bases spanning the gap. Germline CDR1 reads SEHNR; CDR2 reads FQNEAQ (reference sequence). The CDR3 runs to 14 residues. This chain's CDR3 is CASSLEPEGNEQFF. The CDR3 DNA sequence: TGTGCCAGCAGCTTAGAACCAGAGGGCAATGAGCAGTTCTTC.

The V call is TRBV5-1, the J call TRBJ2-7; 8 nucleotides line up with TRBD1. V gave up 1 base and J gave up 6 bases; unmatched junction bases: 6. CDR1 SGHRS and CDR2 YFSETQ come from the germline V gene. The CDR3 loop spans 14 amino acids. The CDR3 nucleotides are TGCGCCAGCAGCTTGCAGGGGGCGCCGGGCGAGCAGTACTTC. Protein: CASSLQGAPGEQYF.

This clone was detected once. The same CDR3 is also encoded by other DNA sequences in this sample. CDR3 in amino acids: CASSLDLGAGGTYEQYF. CDR3 in DNA: TGTGCCAGCAGCTTAGACTTAGGGGCGGGAGGGACCTACGAGCAGTACTTC. The chain employs TRBV7-2 and TRBJ2-7; 9 bases are shared with TRBD2. CDR3 length: 17 amino acids. V trimming: 1 base; J trimming: 2 bases; junction bases outside the gene matches: 9. Germline CDR1 reads SGHTA; CDR2 reads FQGNSA.

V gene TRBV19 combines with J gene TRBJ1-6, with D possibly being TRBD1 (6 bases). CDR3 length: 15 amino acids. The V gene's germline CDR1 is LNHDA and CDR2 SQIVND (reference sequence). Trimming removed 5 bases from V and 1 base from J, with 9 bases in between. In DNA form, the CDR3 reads TGTGCCAGTAGTGTACAGGGTTCCTATAATTCACCCCTCCACTTT. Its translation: CASSVQGSYNSPLHF.

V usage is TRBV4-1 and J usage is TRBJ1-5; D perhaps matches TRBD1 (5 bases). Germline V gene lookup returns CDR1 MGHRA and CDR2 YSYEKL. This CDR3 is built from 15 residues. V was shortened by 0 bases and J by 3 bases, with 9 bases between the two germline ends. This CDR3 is CASSQEGVTNQPQHF. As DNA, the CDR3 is TGCGCCAGCAGCCAAGAAGGGGTAACCAATCAGCCCCAGCATTTT.

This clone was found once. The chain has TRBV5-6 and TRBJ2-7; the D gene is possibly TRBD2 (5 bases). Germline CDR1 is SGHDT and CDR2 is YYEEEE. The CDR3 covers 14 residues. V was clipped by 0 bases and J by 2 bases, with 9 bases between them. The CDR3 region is CASSLGGRTYEQYF. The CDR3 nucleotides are TGTGCCAGCAGCTTGGGCGGGCGGACCTACGAGCAGTACTTC.

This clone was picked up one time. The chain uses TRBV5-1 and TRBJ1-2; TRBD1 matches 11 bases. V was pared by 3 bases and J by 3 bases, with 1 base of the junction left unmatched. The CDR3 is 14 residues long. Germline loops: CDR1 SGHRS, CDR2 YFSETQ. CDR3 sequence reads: CASSWTGGDYGYTF. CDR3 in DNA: TGCGCCAGCAGCTGGACAGGGGGCGACTATGGCTACACCTTC.

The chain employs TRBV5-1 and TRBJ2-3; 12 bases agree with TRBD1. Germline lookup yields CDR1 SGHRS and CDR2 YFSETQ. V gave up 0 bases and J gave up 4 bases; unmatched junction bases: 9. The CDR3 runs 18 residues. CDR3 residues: CASSLAPGQGAKADTQYF. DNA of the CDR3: TGCGCCAGCAGCTTGGCGCCGGGACAGGGGGCGAAAGCAGATACGCAGTATTTT.

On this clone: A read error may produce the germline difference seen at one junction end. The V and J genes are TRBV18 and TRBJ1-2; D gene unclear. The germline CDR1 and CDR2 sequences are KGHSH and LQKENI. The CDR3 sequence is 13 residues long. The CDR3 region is CASSPAGLNGYPF. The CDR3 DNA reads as TGTGCCAGCTCACCGGCAGGACTCAACGGCTACCCCTTC.

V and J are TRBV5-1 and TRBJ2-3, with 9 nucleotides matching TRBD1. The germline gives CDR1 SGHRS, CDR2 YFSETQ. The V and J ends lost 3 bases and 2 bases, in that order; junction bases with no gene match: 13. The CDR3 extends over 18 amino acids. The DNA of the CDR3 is TGCGCCAGCAGCTCCCCCTCTCCGGGACAGGGTTTCACAGATACGCAGTATTTT. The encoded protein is CASSSPSPGQGFTDTQYF.

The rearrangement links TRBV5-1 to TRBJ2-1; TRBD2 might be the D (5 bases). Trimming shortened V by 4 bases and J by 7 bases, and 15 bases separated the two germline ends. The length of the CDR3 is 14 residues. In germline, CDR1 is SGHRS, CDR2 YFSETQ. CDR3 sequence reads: CASSLGLHGNEQFF. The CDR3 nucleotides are TGCGCCAGCAGCCTCGGACTTCACGGGAATGAGCAGTTCTTC.

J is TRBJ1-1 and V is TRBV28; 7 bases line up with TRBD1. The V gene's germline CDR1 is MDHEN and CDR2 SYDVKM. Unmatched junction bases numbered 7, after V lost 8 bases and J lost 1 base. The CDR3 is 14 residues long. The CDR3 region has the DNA TGTGCCAGCGGACCCGGGACAGAGAACACTGAAGCTTTCTTT. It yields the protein CASGPGTENTEAFF.

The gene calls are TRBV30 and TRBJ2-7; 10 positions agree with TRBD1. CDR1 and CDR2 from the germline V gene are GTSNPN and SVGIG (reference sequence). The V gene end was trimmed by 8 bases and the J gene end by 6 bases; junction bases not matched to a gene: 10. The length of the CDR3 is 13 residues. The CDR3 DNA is TGTGCCAGAAAGGACAGGGGGTCTCGCGAGCAGTACTTC. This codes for CARKDRGSREQYF.

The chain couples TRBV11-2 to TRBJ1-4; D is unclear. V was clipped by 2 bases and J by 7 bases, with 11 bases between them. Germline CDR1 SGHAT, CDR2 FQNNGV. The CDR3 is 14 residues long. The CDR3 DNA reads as TGTGCCAGCAGCTTACGTGAAGAGGGTGAAAAACTGTTTTTT. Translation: CASSLREEGEKLFF.

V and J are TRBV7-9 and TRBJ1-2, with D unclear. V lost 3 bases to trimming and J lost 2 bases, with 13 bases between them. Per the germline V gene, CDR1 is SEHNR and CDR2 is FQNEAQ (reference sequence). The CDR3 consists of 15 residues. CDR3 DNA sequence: TGTGCCAGCAGCTTTCCTCGGAACAGCAACTATGGCTACACCTTC. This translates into CASSFPRNSNYGYTF.

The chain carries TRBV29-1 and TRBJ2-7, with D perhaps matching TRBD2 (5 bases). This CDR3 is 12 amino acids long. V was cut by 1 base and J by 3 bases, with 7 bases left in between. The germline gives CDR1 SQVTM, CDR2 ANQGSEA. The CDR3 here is CSVEGDYYEQYF. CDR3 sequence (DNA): TGCAGCGTTGAAGGCGACTACTACGAGCAGTACTTC.

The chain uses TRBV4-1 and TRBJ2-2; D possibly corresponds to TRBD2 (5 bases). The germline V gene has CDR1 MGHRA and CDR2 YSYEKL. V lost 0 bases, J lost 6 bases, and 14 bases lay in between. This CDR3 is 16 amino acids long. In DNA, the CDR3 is TGCGCCAGCAGCCAAGATCGGGGTATAGTTTCCGGGGAGCTGTTTTTT. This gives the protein CASSQDRGIVSGELFF.

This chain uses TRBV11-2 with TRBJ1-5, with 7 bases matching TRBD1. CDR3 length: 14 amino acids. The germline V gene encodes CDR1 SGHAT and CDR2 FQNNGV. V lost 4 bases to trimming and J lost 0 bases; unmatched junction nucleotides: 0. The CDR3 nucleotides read TGTGCCAGCAGCTGGGACAGTAGCAATCAGCCCCAGCATTTT. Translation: CASSWDSSNQPQHF.

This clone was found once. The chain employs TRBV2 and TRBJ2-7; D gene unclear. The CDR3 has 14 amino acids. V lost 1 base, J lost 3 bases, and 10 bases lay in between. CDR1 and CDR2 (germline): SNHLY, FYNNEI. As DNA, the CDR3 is TGTGCCAGCAGTGAAGTACAGCTGGACTACGAGCAGTACTTC. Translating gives CASSEVQLDYEQYF.